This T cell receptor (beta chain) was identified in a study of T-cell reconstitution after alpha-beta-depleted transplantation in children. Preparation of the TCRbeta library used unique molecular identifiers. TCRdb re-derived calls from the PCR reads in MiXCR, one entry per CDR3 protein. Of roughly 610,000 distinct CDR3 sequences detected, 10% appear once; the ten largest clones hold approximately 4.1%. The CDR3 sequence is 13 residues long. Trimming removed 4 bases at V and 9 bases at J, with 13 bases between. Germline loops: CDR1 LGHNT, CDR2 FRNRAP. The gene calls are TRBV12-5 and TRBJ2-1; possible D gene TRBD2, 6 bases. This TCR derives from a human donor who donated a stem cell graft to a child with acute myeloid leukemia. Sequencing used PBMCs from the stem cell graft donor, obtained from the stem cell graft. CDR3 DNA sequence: TGTGCTAGTGGTTCCTTCGGGGGAGGTGAGCAGTTCTTC. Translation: CASGSFGGGEQFF.